This TCR beta chain was recovered during a study of cytomegalovirus exposure and HLA in healthy donors. For the study at large: A data release that came early held about 89 million unique TCRs from HLA-typed donors. Study-wide results and caveats: Most subjects' HLA-A and HLA-B alleles were reportedly predicted from TCR beta sequences. Most of the TCR beta V segments (in an earlier analysis) were productive either about 87% or about 30% of the time.

Notes on this clone: Its antigen is unknown.

There are 13 residues in the CDR3. V lost 2 bases and J 3 bases, leaving 7 bases between the germline ends. The germline V gene has CDR1 LNHDA and CDR2 SQIVND (reference sequence). Use of 60 Vbeta and 13 Jbeta primers characterized the PCR. The repertoire was sequenced with immunoSEQ multiplex PCR; TCRdb's copy has only in-frame clones and lacks some. This sample carries approximately 170,000 clones, approximately 71% of them seen once, and the ten largest clones take about 1.4%. Sequencing was performed on PBMCs. V gene TRBV19 combines with J gene TRBJ1-2; D gene ambiguous. The receptor's source is a girl aged 10 to 17 in good health and CMV-seronegative. CDR3 sequence: CASSILRDYGYTF. The CDR3 DNA reads TGTGCCAGTAGTATACTGAGAGACTATGGCTACACCTTC.